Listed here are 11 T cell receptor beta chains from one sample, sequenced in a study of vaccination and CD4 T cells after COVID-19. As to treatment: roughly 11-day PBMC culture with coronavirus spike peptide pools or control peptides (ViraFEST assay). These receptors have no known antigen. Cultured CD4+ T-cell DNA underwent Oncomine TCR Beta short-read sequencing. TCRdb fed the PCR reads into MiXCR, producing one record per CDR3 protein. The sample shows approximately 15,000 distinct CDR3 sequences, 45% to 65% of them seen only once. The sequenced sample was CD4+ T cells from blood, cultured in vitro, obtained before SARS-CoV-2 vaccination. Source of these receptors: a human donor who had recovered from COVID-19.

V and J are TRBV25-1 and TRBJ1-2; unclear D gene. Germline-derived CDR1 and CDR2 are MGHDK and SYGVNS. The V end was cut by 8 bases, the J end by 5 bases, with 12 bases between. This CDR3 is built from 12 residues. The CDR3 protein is CASPKWGYGYTF. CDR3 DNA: TGTGCCAGCCCCAAATGGGGTTATGGCTACACCTTC.

The CDR3 DNA follows: TGCAGTGCTAGAGATAACCCCTACCGGACAGACCTAGGTGAAGCTTTCTTT. It specifies CSARDNPYRTDLGEAFF. This chain links TRBV20-1 with TRBJ1-1, with D perhaps matching TRBD1 (6 bases). V shed 0 bases and J shed 7 bases, with 24 bases lying between them. The V gene's germline CDR1 is DFQATT and CDR2 SNEGSKA (reference sequence). The CDR3 consists of 17 residues.

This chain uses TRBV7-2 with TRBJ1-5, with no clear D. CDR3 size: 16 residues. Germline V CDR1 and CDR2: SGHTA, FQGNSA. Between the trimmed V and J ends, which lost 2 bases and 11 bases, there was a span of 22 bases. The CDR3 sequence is CASSLRAVRGPQSQHF. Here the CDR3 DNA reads TGTGCCAGCAGCTTACGGGCAGTGAGAGGACCGCAGTCCCAGCATTTT.

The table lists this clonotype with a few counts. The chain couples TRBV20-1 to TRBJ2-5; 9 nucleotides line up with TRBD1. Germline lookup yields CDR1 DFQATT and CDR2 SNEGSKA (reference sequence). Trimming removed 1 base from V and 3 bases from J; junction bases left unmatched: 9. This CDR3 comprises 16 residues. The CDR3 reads CSARGGPGQGKETQYF. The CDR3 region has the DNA TGCAGTGCTAGAGGGGGTCCGGGACAGGGTAAAGAGACCCAGTACTTC.

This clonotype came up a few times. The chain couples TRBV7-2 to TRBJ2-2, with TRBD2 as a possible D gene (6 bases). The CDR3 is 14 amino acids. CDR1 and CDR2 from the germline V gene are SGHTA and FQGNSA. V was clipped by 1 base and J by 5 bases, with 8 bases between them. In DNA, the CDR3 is TGTGCCAGCAGCTTAGGTGGGAGGACCGGGGAGCTGTTTTTT. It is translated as CASSLGGRTGELFF.

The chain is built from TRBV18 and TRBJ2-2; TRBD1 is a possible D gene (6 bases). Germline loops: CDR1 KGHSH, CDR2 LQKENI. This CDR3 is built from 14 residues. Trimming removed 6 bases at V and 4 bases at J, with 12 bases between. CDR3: CASSLRQATGELFF. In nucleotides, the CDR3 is TGTGCCAGCTCCTTACGACAGGCCACCGGGGAGCTGTTTTTT.

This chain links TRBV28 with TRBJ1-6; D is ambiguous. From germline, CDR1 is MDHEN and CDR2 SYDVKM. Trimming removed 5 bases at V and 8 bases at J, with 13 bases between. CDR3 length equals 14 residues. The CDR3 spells CASSTQLWDSPLHF. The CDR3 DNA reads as TGTGCCAGCAGTACGCAGCTTTGGGATTCACCCCTCCACTTT.

CDR3 in DNA: TGCAGTGCTTGGGACCCTGGACGAACTAACTATGGCTACACCTTC. It is translated as CSAWDPGRTNYGYTF. The chain has TRBV20-1 and TRBJ1-2; TRBD1 is a possible D gene (5 bases). CDR3 length: 15 amino acids. Per the germline V gene, CDR1 is DFQATT and CDR2 is SNEGSKA (reference sequence). The V end lost 5 bases, the J end lost 0 bases, and 16 bases lay between the germline ends.

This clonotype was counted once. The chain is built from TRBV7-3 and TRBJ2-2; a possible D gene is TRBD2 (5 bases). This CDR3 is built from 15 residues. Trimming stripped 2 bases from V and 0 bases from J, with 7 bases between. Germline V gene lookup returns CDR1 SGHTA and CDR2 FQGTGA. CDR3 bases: TGTGCCAGCAGCTTAGCGGGTACGAACACCGGGGAGCTGTTTTTT. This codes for CASSLAGTNTGELFF. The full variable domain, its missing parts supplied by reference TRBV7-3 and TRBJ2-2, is GAGVSQTPSNKVTEKGKYVELRCDPISGHTALYWYRQSLGQGPEFLIYFQGTGAADDSGLPNDRFFAVRPEGSVSTLKIQRTERGDSAVYLCASSLAGTNTGELFFGEGSRLTVL.

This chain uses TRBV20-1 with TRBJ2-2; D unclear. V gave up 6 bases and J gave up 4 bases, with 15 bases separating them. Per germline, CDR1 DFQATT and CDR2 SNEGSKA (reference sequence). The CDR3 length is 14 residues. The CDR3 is CSALPLWGTGELFF. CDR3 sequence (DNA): TGCAGTGCGCTGCCCCTATGGGGCACCGGGGAGCTGTTTTTT.

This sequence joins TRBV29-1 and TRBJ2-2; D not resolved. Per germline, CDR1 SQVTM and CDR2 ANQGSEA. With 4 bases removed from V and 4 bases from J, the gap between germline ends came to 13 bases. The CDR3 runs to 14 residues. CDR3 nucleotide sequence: TGCAGCGTTGTTCGCAGTCAGTCCACCGGGGAGCTGTTTTTT. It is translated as CSVVRSQSTGELFF.